Below are 8 T cell receptor beta chains sequenced from a single sample in a study of CD8 T cells in ankylosing spondylitis. These TCRs' antigens remain unknown. TCRdb independently ran MiXCR on the 5' RACE reads; one entry per CDR3 protein. This sample has under 550,000 distinct CDR3 sequences; approximately 26% occur once, and the top ten carry 0.89%. Regarding the study as a whole: Ankylosing spondylitis blood seemed to carry a telltale TCR beta motif made of roughly eight highly homologous variants.

The sequenced sample consisted of blood, either unsorted or a sorted T cell fraction (not recorded which). The origin of the receptors is a male donor with ankylosing spondylitis.

Comment on this clonotype: It may be a read error: a sequence one base away is much more abundant. The rearrangement uses TRBV2 and TRBJ2-3; the match to TRBD2 covers 10 bases. The CDR3 consists of 18 residues. Germline CDR1 is SNHLY and CDR2 is FYNNEI. For the CDR3, the DNA is TGTGCCCGCAGTTTCGGGCTAGCGGGAGAGGGAGGCACAGATACGCAGTATTTT. It codes for CARSFGLAGEGGTDTQYF.

The rearrangement uses TRBV12-3 or TRBV12-4 and TRBJ2-5; 10 nucleotides align to TRBD2. With V trimmed by 5 bases and J by 4 bases, 10 bases remained unmatched. The CDR3 is 16 residues long. The DNA for the CDR3 is TGTGCCAGCAGTCGAGGACTAGCGGCTGGGGGAGAGACCCAGTACTTC. This sequence encodes CASSRGLAAGGETQYF.

This clonotype was seen a handful of times. The chain has TRBV24-1 and TRBJ2-7, with TRBD2 matching 8 bases. This CDR3 has 13 amino acids. Trimming took 9 bases from V and 3 from J; bases not matched to a gene: 6. CDR1 and CDR2 (germline): KGHDR, SFDVKD. This chain's CDR3 is CATRREAIYEQYV. CDR3 DNA sequence: TGTGCCACCCGGCGGGAGGCCATCTACGAGCAGTACGTC.

The genes are TRBV6-4 and TRBJ2-1; D unclear. This CDR3 spans 15 amino acids. Germline V gives CDR1 MRHNA, CDR2 SNTAGT. The ends were cut back, 5 bases at V and 8 bases at J, with 19 bases in the middle. The CDR3 loop is CASSRRATAGHEQFF. For the CDR3, the DNA is TGTGCCAGCAGTAGACGGGCTACCGCCGGCCATGAGCAGTTCTTC.

The rearrangement uses TRBV15 and TRBJ2-1; 10 bases are shared with TRBD2. Germline values: CDR1 LNHNV, CDR2 YYDKDF (reference sequence). The V gene end was trimmed by 0 bases and the J gene end by 8 bases; junction bases not matched to a gene: 7. The CDR3 spans 16 residues. This CDR3 is CATSRDMTSGSHEQFF. CDR3 in DNA: TGTGCCACCAGCAGAGATATGACTAGCGGGTCTCATGAGCAGTTCTTC.

The chain carries TRBV6-1 and TRBJ1-1; D call uncertain. This CDR3 is built from 13 residues. The germline CDR1 and CDR2 sequences are MNHNS and SASEGT. V lost 6 bases, J lost 6 bases, and 14 bases lay in between. The DNA for the CDR3 is TGTGCCAGCAGCCGTGCCTCCGGTGCTGAAGCTTTCTTT. Amino acids: CASSRASGAEAFF.

This clonotype was counted between two and nine times. The chain combines TRBV14 with TRBJ2-5, with D hard to call. Trimming took off 0 bases at V and 0 bases at J, with 8 bases between the two ends. Germline-derived CDR1 and CDR2 are SGHDN and FVKESK. The CDR3 runs to 15 residues. This CDR3 is CASSQDHRYQETQYF. In nucleotides, the CDR3 is TGTGCCAGCAGCCAAGATCACCGCTACCAAGAGACCCAGTACTTC.

The V call is TRBV5-6, the J call TRBJ2-2; 7 nucleotides agree with TRBD1. This CDR3 spans 14 amino acids. Trimming at V came to 0 bases and at J to 7 bases, leaving 3 bases not matched to a gene. Germline CDR1 and CDR2: SGHDT and YYEEEE. CDR3 in DNA: TGTGCCAGCAGCTTGGGAGGGGGCATCGGGGAGCTGTTTTTT. Translated: CASSLGGGIGELFF.